This T cell receptor beta chain was captured in a study of T-cell reconstitution after alpha-beta-depleted transplantation in children (dated by TCRdb to the mid-2010s). With respect to the entire study: T-cell immune reconstitution after TCRalphabeta/CD19-depleted allogeneic hematopoietic cell transplantation in children was quantitatively tracked in the study by means of TCR repertoire profiling.

This clonotype was counted ten times or more. Its antigen specificity is not known. The record has no base qualities; no much larger clone is one base away. The library was obtained by PCR. TCRdb names Illumina HiSeq 2500 as the instrument used. To normalize quantification of the TCRbeta repertoire, the TCR libraries were built with molecular barcoding that relied on unique molecular identifiers. TCRdb reran the public reads through fastp at Q25 and MiXCR, keeping productive beta chains. Each CDR3 protein gets just one entry, which takes the most common genes and DNA from the rows behind it. This sample holds hundreds of thousands of distinct CDR3 sequences; roughly 17% were observed only once. The top ten clonotypes cover approximately 1% of the sample. The CDR1 and CDR2 encoded by the germline V gene are MGHDK and SYGVNS. There are 12 amino acids in the CDR3, from cysteine to phenylalanine inclusive. Only the CDR3 portion is preserved as DNA: 36 bases, with reading frame beginning at the first base. The junction carries 5 bases between V and J, which are trimmed by 1 base and 4 bases respectively.

Sequenced here: PBMCs from the stem cell graft donor, sampled from the stem cell graft. The sequence is built from TRBV25-1 and TRBJ2-7; the D element could tentatively be TRBD1 or TRBD2, as 5 bases agree for each. The TCR originated in a human donor who donated a stem cell graft to a child with acute myeloid leukemia. The DNA sequence is TGTGCCAGCAGTGAATGGGGGTACGAGCAGTACTTC. Its translation reads: CASSEWGYEQYF.